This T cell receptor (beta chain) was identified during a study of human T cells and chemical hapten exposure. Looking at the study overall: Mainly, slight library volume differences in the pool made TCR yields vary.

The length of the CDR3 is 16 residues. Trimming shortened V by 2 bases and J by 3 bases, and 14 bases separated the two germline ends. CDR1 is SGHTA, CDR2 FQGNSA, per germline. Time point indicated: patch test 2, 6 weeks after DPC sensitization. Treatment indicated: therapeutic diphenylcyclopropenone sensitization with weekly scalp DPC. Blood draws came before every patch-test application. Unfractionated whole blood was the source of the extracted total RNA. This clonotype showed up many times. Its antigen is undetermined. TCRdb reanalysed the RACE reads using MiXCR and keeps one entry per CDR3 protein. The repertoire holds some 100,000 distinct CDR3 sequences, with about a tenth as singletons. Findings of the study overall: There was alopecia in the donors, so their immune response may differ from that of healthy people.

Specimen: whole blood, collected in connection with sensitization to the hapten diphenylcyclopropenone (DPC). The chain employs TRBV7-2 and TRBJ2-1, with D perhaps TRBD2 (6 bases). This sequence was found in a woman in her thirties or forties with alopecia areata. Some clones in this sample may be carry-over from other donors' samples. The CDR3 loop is CASSLSPGVVYNEQFF. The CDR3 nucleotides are TGTGCCAGCAGCTTAAGCCCGGGGGTTGTCTACAATGAGCAGTTCTTC.